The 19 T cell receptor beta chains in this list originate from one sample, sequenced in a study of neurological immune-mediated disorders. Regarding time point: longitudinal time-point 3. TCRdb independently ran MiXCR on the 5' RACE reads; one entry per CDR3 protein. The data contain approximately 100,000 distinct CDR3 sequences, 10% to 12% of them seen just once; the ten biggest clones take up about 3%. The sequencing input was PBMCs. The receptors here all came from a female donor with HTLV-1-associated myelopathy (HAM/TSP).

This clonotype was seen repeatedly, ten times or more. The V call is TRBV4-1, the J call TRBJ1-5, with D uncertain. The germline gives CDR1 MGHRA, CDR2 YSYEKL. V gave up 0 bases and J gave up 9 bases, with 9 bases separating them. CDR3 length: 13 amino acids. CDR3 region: CASSQDGRTPQHF. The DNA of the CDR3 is TGCGCCAGCAGCCAAGACGGGAGAACGCCCCAGCATTTT.

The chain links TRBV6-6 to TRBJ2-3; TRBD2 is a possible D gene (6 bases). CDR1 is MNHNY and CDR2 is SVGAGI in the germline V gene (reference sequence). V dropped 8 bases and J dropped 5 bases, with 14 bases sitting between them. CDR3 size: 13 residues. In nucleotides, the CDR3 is TGTGCCAGCGACCCGGGGGAAGGAGATACGCAGTATTTT. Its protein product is CASDPGEGDTQYF.

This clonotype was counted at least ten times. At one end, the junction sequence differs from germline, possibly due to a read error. The CDR3 here is CASSLGRDQPQHF. CDR3 DNA sequence: TGCGCCAGCAGCTTGGGCCGGGATCAGCCCCAGCATTTT. The V and J genes are TRBV11-2 and TRBJ1-5; D remains unclear. CDR1 and CDR2 from the germline V gene are SGHAT and FQNNGV. The CDR3 covers 13 residues. The whole variable domain, filled in from reference TRBV11-2 and TRBJ1-5, reads EAGVAQSPRYKIIEKRQSVAFWCNPISGHATLYWYQQILGQGPKLLIQFQNNGVVDDSQLPKDRFSAERLKGVDSTLKIQPAKLEDSAVYLCASSLGRDQPQHFGDGTRLSIL.

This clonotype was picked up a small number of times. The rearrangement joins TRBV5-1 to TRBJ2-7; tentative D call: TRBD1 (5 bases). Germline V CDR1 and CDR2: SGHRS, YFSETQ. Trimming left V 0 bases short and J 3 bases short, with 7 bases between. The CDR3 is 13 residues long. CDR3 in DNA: TGCGCCAGCAGCTTGGCCAGGGACTACGAGCAGTACTTC. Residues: CASSLARDYEQYF.

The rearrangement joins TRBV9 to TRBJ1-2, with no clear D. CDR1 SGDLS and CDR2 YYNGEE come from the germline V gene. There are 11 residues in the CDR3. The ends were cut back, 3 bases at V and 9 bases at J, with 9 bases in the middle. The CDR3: CASSAAWSYTF. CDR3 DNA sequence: TGTGCCAGCAGCGCGGCATGGAGCTACACCTTC.

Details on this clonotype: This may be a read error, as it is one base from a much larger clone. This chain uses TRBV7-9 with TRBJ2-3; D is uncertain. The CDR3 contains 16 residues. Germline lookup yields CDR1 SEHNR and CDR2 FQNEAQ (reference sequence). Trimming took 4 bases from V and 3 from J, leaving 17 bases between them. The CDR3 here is CASSSWNIRNTDTQYF. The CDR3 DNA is TGTGCCAGCAGCTCGTGGAACATAAGAAATACAGATACGCAGTATTTT.

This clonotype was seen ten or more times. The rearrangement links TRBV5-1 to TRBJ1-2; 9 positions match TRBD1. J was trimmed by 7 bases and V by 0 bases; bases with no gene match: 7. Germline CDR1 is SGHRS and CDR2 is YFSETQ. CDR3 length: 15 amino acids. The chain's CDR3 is CASSLEQGATVGYTF. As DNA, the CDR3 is TGCGCCAGCAGCTTGGAACAGGGGGCGACGGTTGGCTACACCTTC.

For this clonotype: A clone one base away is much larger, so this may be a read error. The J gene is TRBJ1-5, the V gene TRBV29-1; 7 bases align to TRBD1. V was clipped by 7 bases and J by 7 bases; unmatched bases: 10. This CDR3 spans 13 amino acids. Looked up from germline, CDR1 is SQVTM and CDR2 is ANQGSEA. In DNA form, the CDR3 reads TGCAGCGCTACAGGACAGGCAGGACAGCCCCAGCATTTT. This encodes CSATGQAGQPQHF.

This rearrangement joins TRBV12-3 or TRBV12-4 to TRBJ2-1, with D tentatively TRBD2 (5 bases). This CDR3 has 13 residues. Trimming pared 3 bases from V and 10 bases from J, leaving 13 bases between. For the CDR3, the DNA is TGTGCCAGCAGTTTGGTGGGGAGTTACGAGCAGTTCTTC. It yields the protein CASSLVGSYEQFF.

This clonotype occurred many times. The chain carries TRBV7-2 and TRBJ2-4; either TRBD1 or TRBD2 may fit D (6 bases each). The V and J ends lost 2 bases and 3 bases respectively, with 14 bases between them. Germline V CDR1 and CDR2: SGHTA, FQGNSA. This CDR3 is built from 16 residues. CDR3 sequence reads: CASSLRGRTGKNIQYF. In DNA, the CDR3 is TGTGCCAGCAGCTTACGGGGGCGCACGGGCAAAAACATTCAGTACTTC.

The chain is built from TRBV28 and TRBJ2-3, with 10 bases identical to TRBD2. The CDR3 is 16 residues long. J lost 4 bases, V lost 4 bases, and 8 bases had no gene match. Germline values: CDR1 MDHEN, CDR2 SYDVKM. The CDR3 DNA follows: TGTGCCAGCAGTTCTCAGCGGGGGGGCAGGTCAGATACGCAGTATTTT. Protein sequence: CASSSQRGGRSDTQYF.

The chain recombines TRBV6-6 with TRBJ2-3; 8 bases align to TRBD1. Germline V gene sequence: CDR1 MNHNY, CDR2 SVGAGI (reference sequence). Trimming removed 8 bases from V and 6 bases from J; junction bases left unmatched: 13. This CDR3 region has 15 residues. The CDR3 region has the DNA TGTGCCAGCCGCCTGAGCCGGGACAGGAGCGATACGCAGTATTTT. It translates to CASRLSRDRSDTQYF.

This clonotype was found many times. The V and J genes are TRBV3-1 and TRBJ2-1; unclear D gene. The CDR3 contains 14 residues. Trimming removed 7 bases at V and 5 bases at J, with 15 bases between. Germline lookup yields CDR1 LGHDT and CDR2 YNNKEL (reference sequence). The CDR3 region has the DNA TGTGCCAGCACCCCAGACGGTTGGGACAATGAGCAGTTCTTC. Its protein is CASTPDGWDNEQFF.

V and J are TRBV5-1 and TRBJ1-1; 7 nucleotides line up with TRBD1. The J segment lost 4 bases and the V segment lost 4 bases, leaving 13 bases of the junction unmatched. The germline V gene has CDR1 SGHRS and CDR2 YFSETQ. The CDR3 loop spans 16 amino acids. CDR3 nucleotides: TGCGCCAGCAGCCCCGGACAGGAGGTCGTGGGCACTGAAGCTTTCTTT. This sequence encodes CASSPGQEVVGTEAFF. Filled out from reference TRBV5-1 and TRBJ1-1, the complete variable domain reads KAGVTQTPRYLIKTRGQQVTLSCSPISGHRSVSWYQQTPGQGLQFLFEYFSETQRNKGNFPGRFSGRQFSNSRSEMNVSTLELGDSALYLCASSPGQEVVGTEAFFGQGTRLTVV.

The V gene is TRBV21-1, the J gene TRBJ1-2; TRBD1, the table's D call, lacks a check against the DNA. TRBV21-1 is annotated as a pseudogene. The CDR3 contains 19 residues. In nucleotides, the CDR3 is TGTGCCAGCACCATCTCGGCGCGGCTCCCCCCAGACCCTAACTATGGCTACACCTTC. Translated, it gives CASTISARLPPDPNYGYTF.

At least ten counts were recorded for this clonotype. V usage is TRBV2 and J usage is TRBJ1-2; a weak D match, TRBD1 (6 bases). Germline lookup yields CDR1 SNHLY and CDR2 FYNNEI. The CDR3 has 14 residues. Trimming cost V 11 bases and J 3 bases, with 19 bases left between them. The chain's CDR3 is CASQTDRFHYGYTF. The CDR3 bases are TGTGCCTCTCAAACCGACAGGTTCCACTATGGCTACACCTTC.

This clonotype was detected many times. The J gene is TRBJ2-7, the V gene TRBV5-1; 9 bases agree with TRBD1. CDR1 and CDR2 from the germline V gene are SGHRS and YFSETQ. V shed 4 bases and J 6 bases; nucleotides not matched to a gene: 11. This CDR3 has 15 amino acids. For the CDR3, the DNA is TGCGCCAGCAGCCCCACCGGGACAGGGTCTGTCGAGCAGTACTTC. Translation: CASSPTGTGSVEQYF.

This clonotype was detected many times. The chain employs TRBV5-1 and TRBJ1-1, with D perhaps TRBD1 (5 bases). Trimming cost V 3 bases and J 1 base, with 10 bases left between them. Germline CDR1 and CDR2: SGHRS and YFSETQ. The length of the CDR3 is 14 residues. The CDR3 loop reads CASSWDGANTEAFF. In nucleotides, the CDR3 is TGCGCCAGCAGCTGGGATGGGGCGAACACTGAAGCTTTCTTT.

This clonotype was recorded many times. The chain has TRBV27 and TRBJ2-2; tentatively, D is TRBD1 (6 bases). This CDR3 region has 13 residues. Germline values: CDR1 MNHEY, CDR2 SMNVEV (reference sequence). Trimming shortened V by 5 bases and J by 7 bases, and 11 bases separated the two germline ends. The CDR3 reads CASSVQGNGELFF. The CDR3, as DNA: TGTGCCAGCAGTGTACAGGGTAACGGGGAGCTGTTTTTT.